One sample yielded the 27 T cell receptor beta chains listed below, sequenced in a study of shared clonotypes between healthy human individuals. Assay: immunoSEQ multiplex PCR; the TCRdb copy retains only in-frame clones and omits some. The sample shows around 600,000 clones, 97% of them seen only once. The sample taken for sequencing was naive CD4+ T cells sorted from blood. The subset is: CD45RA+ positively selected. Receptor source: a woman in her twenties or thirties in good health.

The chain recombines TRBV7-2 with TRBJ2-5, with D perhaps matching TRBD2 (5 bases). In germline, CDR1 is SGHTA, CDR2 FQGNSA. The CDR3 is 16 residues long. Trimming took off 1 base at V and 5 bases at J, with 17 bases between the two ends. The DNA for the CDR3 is TGTGCCAGCAGCTTAGTAGGAAGCGGACCTCCGGAGACCCAGTACTTC. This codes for CASSLVGSGPPETQYF.

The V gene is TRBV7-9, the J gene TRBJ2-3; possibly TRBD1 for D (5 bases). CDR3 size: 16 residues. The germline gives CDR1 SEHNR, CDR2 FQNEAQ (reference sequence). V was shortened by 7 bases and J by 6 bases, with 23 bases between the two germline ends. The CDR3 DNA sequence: TGTGCCAGCACCTTCTCTTACATAGGACGACAGGATACGCAGTATTTT. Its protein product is CASTFSYIGRQDTQYF. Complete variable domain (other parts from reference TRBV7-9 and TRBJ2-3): DTGVSQNPRHKITKRGQNVTFRCDPISEHNRLYWYRQTLGQGPEFLTYFQNEAQLEKSRLLSDRFSAERPKGSFSTLEIQRTEQGDSAMYLCASTFSYIGRQDTQYFGPGTRLTVL.

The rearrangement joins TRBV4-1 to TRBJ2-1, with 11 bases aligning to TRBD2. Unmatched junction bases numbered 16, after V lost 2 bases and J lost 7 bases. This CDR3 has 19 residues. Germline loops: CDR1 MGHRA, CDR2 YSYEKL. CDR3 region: CASSQPRGIKSSGRNEQFF. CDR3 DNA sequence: TGCGCCAGCAGCCAACCACGGGGGATCAAGTCTAGCGGGAGGAATGAGCAGTTCTTC.

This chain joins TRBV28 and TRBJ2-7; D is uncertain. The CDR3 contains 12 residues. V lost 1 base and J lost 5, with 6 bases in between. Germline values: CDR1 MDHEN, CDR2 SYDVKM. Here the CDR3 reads CASSLLEHEQYF. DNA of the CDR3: TGTGCCAGCAGTTTATTAGAACACGAGCAGTACTTC.

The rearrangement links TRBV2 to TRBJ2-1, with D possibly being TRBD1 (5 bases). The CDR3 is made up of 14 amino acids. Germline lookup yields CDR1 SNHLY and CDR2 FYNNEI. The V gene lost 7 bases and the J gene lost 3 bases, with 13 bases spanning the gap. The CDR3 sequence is CASTPQGLYNEQFF. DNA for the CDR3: TGTGCCAGCACCCCCCAGGGCCTCTACAATGAGCAGTTCTTC.

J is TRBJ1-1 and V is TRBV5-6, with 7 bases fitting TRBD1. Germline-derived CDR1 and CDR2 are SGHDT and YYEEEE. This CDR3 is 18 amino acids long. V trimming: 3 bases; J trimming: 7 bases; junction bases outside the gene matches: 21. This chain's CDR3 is CASSSSLVTGVLMDEAFF. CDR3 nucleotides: TGTGCCAGCAGCTCCTCATTAGTTACAGGGGTTTTAATGGATGAAGCTTTCTTT.

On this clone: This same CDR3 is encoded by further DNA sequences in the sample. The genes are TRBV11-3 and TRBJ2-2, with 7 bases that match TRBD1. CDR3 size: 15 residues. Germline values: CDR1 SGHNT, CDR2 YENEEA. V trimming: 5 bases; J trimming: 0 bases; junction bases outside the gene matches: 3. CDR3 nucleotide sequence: TGTGCCAGCAGCCGACAGGGACCGAACACCGGGGAGCTGTTTTTT. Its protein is CASSRQGPNTGELFF.

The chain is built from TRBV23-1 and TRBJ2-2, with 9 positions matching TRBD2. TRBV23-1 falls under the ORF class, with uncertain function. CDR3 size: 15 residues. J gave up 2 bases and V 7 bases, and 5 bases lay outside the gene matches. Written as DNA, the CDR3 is TGCGCCAGCATTCGCGGGAGGGTTAACACCGGGGAGCTGTTTTTT. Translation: CASIRGRVNTGELFF.

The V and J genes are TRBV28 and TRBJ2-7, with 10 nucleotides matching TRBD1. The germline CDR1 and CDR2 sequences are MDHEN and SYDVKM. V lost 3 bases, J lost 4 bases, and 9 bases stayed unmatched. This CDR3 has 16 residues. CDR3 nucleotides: TGTGCCAGCAGTTTGGTAGGGACAGGGGCTTTTTACGAGCAGTACTTC. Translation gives CASSLVGTGAFYEQYF.

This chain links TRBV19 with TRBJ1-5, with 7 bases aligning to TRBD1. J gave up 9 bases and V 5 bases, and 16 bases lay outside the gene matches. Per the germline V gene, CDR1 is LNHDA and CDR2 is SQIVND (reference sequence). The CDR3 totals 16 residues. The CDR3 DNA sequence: TGTGCCAGTAGTCCGCGACAGGGTAAATCGGGAGGGCCCCAGCATTTT. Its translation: CASSPRQGKSGGPQHF.

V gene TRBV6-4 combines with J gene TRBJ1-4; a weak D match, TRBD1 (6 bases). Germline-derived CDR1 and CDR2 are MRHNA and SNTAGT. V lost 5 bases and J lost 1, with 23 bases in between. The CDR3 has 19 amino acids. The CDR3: CASSSLSIQGRVTNEKLFF. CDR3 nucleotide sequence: TGTGCCAGCAGTTCCCTCTCCATCCAGGGGAGGGTAACTAATGAAAAACTGTTTTTT.

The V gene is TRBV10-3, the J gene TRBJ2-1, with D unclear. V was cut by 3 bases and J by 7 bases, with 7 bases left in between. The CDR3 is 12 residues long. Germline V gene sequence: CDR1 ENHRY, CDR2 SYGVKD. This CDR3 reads CAISDTPNEQFF. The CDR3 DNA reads TGTGCCATCAGTGATACCCCGAATGAGCAGTTCTTC.

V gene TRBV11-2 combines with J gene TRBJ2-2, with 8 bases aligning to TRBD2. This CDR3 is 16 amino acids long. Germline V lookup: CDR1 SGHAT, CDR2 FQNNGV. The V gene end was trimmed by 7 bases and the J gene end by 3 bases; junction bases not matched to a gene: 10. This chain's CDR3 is CASTPAREADTGELFF. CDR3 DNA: TGTGCCAGCACCCCCGCGCGGGAGGCCGACACCGGGGAGCTGTTTTTT.

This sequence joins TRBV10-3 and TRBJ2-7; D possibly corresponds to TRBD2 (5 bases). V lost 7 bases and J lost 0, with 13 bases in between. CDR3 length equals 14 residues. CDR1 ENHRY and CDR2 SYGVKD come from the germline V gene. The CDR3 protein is CAIMAFRDSYEQYF. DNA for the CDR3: TGTGCCATCATGGCCTTTCGGGACTCCTACGAGCAGTACTTC.

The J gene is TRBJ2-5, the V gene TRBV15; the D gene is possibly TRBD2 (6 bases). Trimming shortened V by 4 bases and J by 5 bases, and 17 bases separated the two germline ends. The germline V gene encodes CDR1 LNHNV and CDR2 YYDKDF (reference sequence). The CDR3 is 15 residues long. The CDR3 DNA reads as TGTGCCACCAGCACAAGAGGAGGGAATCTGGAGACCCAGTACTTC. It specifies CATSTRGGNLETQYF.

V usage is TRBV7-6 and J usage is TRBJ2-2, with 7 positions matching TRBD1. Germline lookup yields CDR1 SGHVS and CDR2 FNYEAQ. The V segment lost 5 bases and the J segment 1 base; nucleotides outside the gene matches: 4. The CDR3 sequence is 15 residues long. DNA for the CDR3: TGTGCCAGCAGCCCCCGGACAGGGAACACCGGGGAGCTGTTTTTT. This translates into CASSPRTGNTGELFF.

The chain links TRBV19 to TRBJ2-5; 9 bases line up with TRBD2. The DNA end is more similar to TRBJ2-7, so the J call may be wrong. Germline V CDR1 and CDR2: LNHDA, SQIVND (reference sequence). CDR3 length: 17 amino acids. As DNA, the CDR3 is TGTGCCAGTAGTATAGCCCCCCCGCGGGAGGGCATTCACGAGCAGTACTTC. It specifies CASSIAPPREGIHEQYF.

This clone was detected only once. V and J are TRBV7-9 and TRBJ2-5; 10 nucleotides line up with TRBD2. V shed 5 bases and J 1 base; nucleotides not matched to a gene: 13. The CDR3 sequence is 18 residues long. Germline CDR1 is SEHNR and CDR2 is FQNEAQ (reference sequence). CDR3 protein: CASSQAGQTSGFQETQYF. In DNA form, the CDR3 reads TGTGCCAGCAGCCAGGCGGGCCAGACTAGCGGGTTCCAAGAGACCCAGTACTTC.

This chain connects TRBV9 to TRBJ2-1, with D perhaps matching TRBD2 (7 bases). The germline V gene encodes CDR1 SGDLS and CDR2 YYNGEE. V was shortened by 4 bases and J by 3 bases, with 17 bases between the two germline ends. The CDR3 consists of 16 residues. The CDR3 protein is CASSSDEGGGYNEQFF. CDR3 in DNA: TGTGCCAGCAGCTCAGACGAGGGAGGGGGCTACAATGAGCAGTTCTTC.

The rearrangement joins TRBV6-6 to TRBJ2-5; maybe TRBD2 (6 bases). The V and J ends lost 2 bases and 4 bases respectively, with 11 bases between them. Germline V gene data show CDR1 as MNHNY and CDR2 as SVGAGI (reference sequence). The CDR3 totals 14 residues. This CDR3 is CASSYGREVETQYF. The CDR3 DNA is TGTGCCAGCAGTTACGGAAGGGAGGTAGAGACCCAGTACTTC.

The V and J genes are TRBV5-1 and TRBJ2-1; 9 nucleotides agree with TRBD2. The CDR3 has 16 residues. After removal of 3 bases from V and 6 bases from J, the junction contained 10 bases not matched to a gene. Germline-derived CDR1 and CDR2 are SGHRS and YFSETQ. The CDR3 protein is CASSWMGLAVGNEQFF. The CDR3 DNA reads TGCGCCAGCAGCTGGATGGGACTAGCTGTCGGCAATGAGCAGTTCTTC.

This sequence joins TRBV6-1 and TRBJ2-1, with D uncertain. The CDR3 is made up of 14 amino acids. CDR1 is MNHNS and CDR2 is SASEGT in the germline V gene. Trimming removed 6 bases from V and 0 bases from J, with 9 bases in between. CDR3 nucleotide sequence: TGTGCCAGCAGGTGGGCGAGCTCCTACAATGAGCAGTTCTTC. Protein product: CASRWASSYNEQFF.

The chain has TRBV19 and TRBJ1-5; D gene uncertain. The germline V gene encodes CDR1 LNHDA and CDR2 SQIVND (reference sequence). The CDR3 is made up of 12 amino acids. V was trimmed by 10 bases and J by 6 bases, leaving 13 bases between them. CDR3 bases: TGTGCCACCCGGGCTGTTTCTCAGCCCCAGCATTTT. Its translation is CATRAVSQPQHF. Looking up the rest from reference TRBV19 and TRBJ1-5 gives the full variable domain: DGGITQSPKYLFRKEGQNVTLSCEQNLNHDAMYWYRQDPGQGLRLIYYSQIVNDFQKGDIAEGYSVSREKKESFPLTVTSAQKNPTAFYLCATRAVSQPQHFGDGTRLSIL.

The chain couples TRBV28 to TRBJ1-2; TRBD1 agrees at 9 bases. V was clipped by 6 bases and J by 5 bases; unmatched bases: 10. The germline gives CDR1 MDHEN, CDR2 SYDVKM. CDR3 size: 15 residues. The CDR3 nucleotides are TGTGCCAGCAGATCAACAGGGGGCACCGGGTATGGCTACACCTTC. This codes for CASRSTGGTGYGYTF.

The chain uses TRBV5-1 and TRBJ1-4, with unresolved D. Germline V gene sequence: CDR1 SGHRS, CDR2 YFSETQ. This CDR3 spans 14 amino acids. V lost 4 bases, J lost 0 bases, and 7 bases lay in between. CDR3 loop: CASSVGTTNEKLFF. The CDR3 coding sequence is TGCGCCAGCAGCGTCGGGACAACTAATGAAAAACTGTTTTTT.

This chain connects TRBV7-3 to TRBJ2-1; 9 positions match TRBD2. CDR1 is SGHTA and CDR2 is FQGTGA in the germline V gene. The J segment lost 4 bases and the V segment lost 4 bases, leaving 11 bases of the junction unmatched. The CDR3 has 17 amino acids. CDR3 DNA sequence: TGTGCCAGCAGCTGTGCCGGGGTAGCGGGAGTATACAATGAGCAGTTCTTC. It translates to CASSCAGVAGVYNEQFF.

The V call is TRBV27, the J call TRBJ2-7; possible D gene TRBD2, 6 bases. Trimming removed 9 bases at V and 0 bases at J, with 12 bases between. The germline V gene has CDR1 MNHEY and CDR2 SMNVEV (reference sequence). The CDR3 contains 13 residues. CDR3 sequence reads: CASSGINSYEQYF. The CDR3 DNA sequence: TGTGCCAGTAGCGGTATCAACTCCTACGAGCAGTACTTC.